This T cell receptor beta chain was sequenced for a study of shared clonotypes between healthy human individuals. Overall study findings and caveats: The generation probabilities recorded for non-shared clonotypes fell below those of clonotypes shared by all four donors. Shared across a few donors were around 5% of the naive CD4 clonotypes.

Remarks on this clone: Its target is not known.

Genomic DNA from each subset was divided evenly over several immunoSEQ plates. Roughly 30,000 T cell genomes (approximately 0.2 ug DNA) went into each sorted-subset replicate. The assay was immunoSEQ multiplex PCR, and TCRdb's table has in-frame clones only and misses some. The data show 2 million or so clones, 90% to 95% seen once. V gave up 2 bases and J gave up 1 base; unmatched junction bases: 7. The germline gives CDR1 MNHNY, CDR2 SVGAGI (reference sequence). The CDR3 runs to 16 residues. This chain links TRBV6-6 with TRBJ1-1, with TRBD1 matching 7 bases. The sequencing input was naive CD4+ T cells sorted from blood. Subset specified: CD45RA+ positively selected. This TCR derives from a man in his late teens or twenties in good health. CDR3 sequence: CASSYPGDRENTEAFF. CDR3 DNA: TGTGCCAGCAGTTACCCTGGGGACAGAGAGAACACTGAAGCTTTCTTT.